The rows below give T cell receptor beta chains drawn from one sample of a study of beta chain features in type 1 diabetes. Profiled with immunoSEQ multiplex PCR; TCRdb holds only in-frame clones, not every one. The sample has 500,000 to 650,000 clones, 12% seen once; the top ten hold more than 0.1%. The sample taken for sequencing was naive CD4+ T cells from blood. All receptors derive from a young man with type 1 diabetes. Each CDR3 is given with its conserved first and last residue. Each record gives: D gene, J gene, V gene, clone size, CDR3 DNA, CDR3 protein. A D gene is named only where the DNA matches it firmly. The listing skips clone size in some rows; elsewhere it reads once, few, many or a size class.

-	TRBJ1-2	TRBV7-2	few	TGTGCCGAAAAGAGGACGGAATATGGCTACACCTTC	CAEKRTEYGYTF
TRBD2	TRBJ2-5	TRBV30	-	TGTGCCTGGAGTGGGCTAACGACTAGCGGGGGGCAAGAGACCCAGTACTTC	CAWSGLTTSGGQETQYF
TRBD1	TRBJ1-2	TRBV6-5	few	TGTGCCAGCAGATCCACAGGGGAGGGCTATGGCTACACCTTC	CASRSTGEGYGYTF
-	TRBJ2-5	TRBV27	-	TGTGCCAGCAGTCTTCGTACGGGGCTAGCAGAGACCCAGTACTTC	CASSLRTGLAETQYF
-	TRBJ2-5	TRBV19	few	TGTGCCAGTAGTTCGCCCTCAGTGAAGACCCAGTACTTC	CASSSPSVKTQYF
-	TRBJ2-7	TRBV4-2	-	TGTGCCAGCAGCCCTCGGATCGGGGCGGACCAACCAAAGGAGCAGTACTTC	CASSPRIGADQPKEQYF
-	TRBJ2-7	TRBV7-2	few	TGTGCCAGCAGCTTAGCGGGGGCAGGTGCGGGGTACGAGCAGTACTTC	CASSLAGAGAGYEQYF
-	TRBJ1-6	TRBV5-4	-	TGTGCCAGCAGCTTGGGCAGGGGACATAATTCACCCCTCCACTTT	CASSLGRGHNSPLHF
-	TRBJ1-4	TRBV9	few	TGTGCCAGCAGCGCCCAGGGCAGCTCCGAAAAACTGTTTTTT	CASSAQGSSEKLFF
-	TRBJ1-5	TRBV19	few	TGTGCCAGTAGAGGGTTTACGGGGGATCAGCCCCAGCATTTT	CASRGFTGDQPQHF
-	TRBJ1-1	TRBV29-1	-	TGCAGCGTTGTTCGGGGTAGGGGCACTGAAGCTTTCTTT	CSVVRGRGTEAFF
TRBD2	TRBJ2-1	TRBV4-3	-	TGCGCCAGCAGCTTATCCATGGGGGGGAATAATGAGCAGTTCTTC	CASSLSMGGNNEQFF
-	TRBJ2-2	TRBV7-2	-	TGTGCCAGCAGCCCAACTCGGGACAAGAACACCGGGGAGCTGTTTTTT	CASSPTRDKNTGELFF
-	TRBJ2-7	TRBV7-2	-	TGTGCCAGCAGCTCGACCTACGAGCAGTACTTC	CASSSTYEQYF
-	TRBJ1-6	TRBV7-8	-	TGTGCCAGCAGATACGGGTTGCCGGAAGGAAATTCACCCCTCCACTTT	CASRYGLPEGNSPLHF
-	TRBJ2-5	TRBV9	few	TGTGCCAGCAGCGTAGTAGCAGGGGCCCAAGAGACCCAGTACTTC	CASSVVAGAQETQYF